The 31 T cell receptor beta chains given below trace back to one sample, sequenced in a study of shared clonotypes between healthy human individuals. Positively selected for CCR7, the CD45RO-negative cells used as naive CD8 cells excluded terminally differentiated effector memory CD45RA+ cells. Assay used: immunoSEQ multiplex PCR; TCRdb lists only in-frame clones, some missing. The sample contains roughly 2,000,000 clones, 90% to 95% of which appear only once. The sample taken for sequencing was naive CD8+ T cells from PBMCs. All receptors come from a man between 18 and 35 years old in good health. Some clones in this sample may be carry-over from other donors' samples.

This clone was observed once. This sequence joins TRBV5-1 and TRBJ1-2, with 7 bases fitting TRBD1. The CDR3 loop spans 14 amino acids. CDR1 and CDR2 from the germline V gene are SGHRS and YFSETQ. Unmatched junction bases numbered 9, after V lost 2 bases and J lost 8 bases. The CDR3 spells CASSFDREHWGYTF. In DNA form, the CDR3 reads TGCGCCAGCAGCTTCGACAGGGAACATTGGGGCTACACCTTC.

The CDR3 is CASSATIGTEAFF. The CDR3 DNA reads TGTGCCAGCAGCGCGACGATCGGAACTGAAGCTTTCTTT. The rearrangement uses TRBV9 and TRBJ1-1; D gene unclear. Germline CDR1 reads SGDLS; CDR2 reads YYNGEE. The V gene lost 3 bases and the J gene lost 5 bases, with 11 bases spanning the gap. The CDR3 length is 13 residues.

Details on this clone: This specimen includes other DNA sequences encoding the same CDR3. The CDR3 region has the DNA TGTGCCAGCAGCGTAGGAGGGGGGATGAACACTGAAGCTTTCTTT. Protein sequence: CASSVGGGMNTEAFF. V is TRBV9 and J is TRBJ1-1, with D perhaps matching TRBD1 (6 bases). The CDR3 length is 15 residues. From germline, CDR1 is SGDLS and CDR2 YYNGEE. V lost 0 bases to trimming and J lost 0 bases, with 9 bases between them.

The rearrangement links TRBV15 to TRBJ2-3; 7 bases align to TRBD1. Germline CDR1 LNHNV, CDR2 YYDKDF (reference sequence). The CDR3 covers 16 residues. Trimming cost V 0 bases and J 4 bases; bases outside gene matches: 7. The CDR3 spells CATSRDAEGAPDTQYF. CDR3 DNA: TGTGCCACCAGCAGAGACGCAGAGGGGGCCCCAGATACGCAGTATTTT.

V usage is TRBV13 and J usage is TRBJ1-1; TRBD1 might be the D (6 bases). The CDR3 covers 17 residues. Per the germline V gene, CDR1 is PRHDT and CDR2 is FYEKMQ (reference sequence). V was clipped by 0 bases and J by 2 bases, with 16 bases between them. Here the CDR3 reads CASSLGLIKTGNTEAFF. CDR3 DNA: TGTGCCAGCAGCTTAGGCCTAATTAAGACAGGTAACACTGAAGCTTTCTTT.

This chain uses TRBV28 with TRBJ2-7; TRBD1 might be the D (6 bases). This CDR3 has 13 amino acids. Trimming shortened V by 3 bases and J by 4 bases, and 10 bases separated the two germline ends. CDR1 is MDHEN, CDR2 SYDVKM, per germline. The CDR3 spells CASSFGTKYEQYF. CDR3 nucleotides: TGTGCCAGCAGTTTTGGGACAAAATACGAGCAGTACTTC.

The rearrangement uses TRBV15 and TRBJ2-3, with 11 bases fitting TRBD1. The CDR3 covers 22 residues. V was clipped by 3 bases and J by 2 bases; unmatched bases: 22. Per germline, CDR1 LNHNV and CDR2 YYDKDF (reference sequence). The CDR3 DNA sequence: TGTGCCACCAGCAGCACTGCAGGGGGGACAGGGGGTAATAAGGACGTCACAGATACGCAGTATTTT. Its protein is CATSSTAGGTGGNKDVTDTQYF.

V usage is TRBV27 and J usage is TRBJ2-7; D is undetermined. CDR3 size: 13 residues. The V end was cut by 5 bases, the J end by 9 bases, with 17 bases between. CDR1 and CDR2 from the germline V gene are MNHEY and SMNVEV (reference sequence). The CDR3, as DNA: TGTGCCAGCAGTCCCCACGGGCCTATAGGGCAGTACTTC. The encoded protein is CASSPHGPIGQYF.

The V call is TRBV5-1, the J call TRBJ1-3; tentatively, D is TRBD1 (5 bases). V was shortened by 2 bases and J by 0 bases, with 15 bases between the two germline ends. This CDR3 spans 17 amino acids. Germline V gene lookup returns CDR1 SGHRS and CDR2 YFSETQ. The CDR3 region is CASSFAMQGFSGNTIYF. DNA for the CDR3: TGCGCCAGCAGCTTCGCGATGCAGGGATTCTCTGGAAACACCATATATTTT. Full variable domain (rest looked up from reference TRBV5-1 and TRBJ1-3): KAGVTQTPRYLIKTRGQQVTLSCSPISGHRSVSWYQQTPGQGLQFLFEYFSETQRNKGNFPGRFSGRQFSNSRSEMNVSTLELGDSALYLCASSFAMQGFSGNTIYFGEGSWLTVV.

The chain carries TRBV5-1 and TRBJ1-2; D call uncertain. This CDR3 region has 15 residues. Germline CDR1 is SGHRS and CDR2 is YFSETQ. The ends were cut back, 4 bases at V and 0 bases at J, with 13 bases in the middle. Written as DNA, the CDR3 is TGCGCCAGCAGCCAACCCGGTGGAACTAACTATGGCTACACCTTC. It yields the protein CASSQPGGTNYGYTF.

Concerning this clone itself: Other DNA sequences from this sample encode an identical CDR3 as well. The chain links TRBV7-9 to TRBJ1-2; D is uncertain. This CDR3 spans 13 amino acids. Germline V lookup: CDR1 SEHNR, CDR2 FQNEAQ (reference sequence). V was clipped by 1 base and J by 8 bases, with 11 bases between them. CDR3 protein: CASSLDPWEGYTF. CDR3 bases: TGTGCCAGCAGCTTAGACCCCTGGGAGGGCTACACCTTC.

The rearrangement joins TRBV27 to TRBJ2-1; 12 bases agree with TRBD2. The ends lost 1 base at V and 1 base at J; junction bases unmatched: 5. Germline loops: CDR1 MNHEY, CDR2 SMNVEV (reference sequence). The CDR3 totals 18 residues. In nucleotides, the CDR3 is TGTGCCAGCAGTTTATTGGGGACTAGCGGGCCGTCCTACAATGAGCAGTTCTTC. This gives the protein CASSLLGTSGPSYNEQFF.

About this clone: The sample holds other DNA sequences that translate to the same CDR3. This chain links TRBV7-9 with TRBJ2-1; D remains unclear. The CDR3 loop spans 13 amino acids. Trimming shortened V by 1 base and J by 3 bases, and 4 bases separated the two germline ends. Germline V gene data show CDR1 as SEHNR and CDR2 as FQNEAQ (reference sequence). CDR3 nucleotide sequence: TGTGCCAGCAGCTTAGTAGACTACAATGAGCAGTTCTTC. It yields the protein CASSLVDYNEQFF.

The CDR3 DNA is TGTGCCACCAGCAGCCGACAGGTTTCCTACAATGAGCAGTTCTTC. Translation gives CATSSRQVSYNEQFF. The chain uses TRBV15 and TRBJ2-1, with a possible D match to TRBD1 (6 bases). Germline V gives CDR1 LNHNV, CDR2 YYDKDF (reference sequence). V lost 3 bases, J lost 1 base, and 10 bases lay in between. The CDR3 is made up of 15 amino acids.

The chain recombines TRBV2 with TRBJ2-7, with D possibly matching TRBD1 (6 bases). Trimming took off 4 bases at V and 2 bases at J, with 15 bases between the two ends. Germline V gene data show CDR1 as SNHLY and CDR2 as FYNNEI. The CDR3 extends over 15 amino acids. CDR3 sequence: CASSASRNRAYEQYF. The CDR3, as DNA: TGTGCCAGCAGTGCTAGCAGGAACAGGGCCTACGAGCAGTACTTC.

The chain employs TRBV7-9 and TRBJ1-4; no definite D call. This CDR3 spans 12 amino acids. V lost 5 bases and J lost 3, with 4 bases in between. Germline V CDR1 and CDR2: SEHNR, FQNEAQ (reference sequence). CDR3 sequence: CASSLPNEKLFF. DNA for the CDR3: TGTGCCAGCAGCCTCCCTAATGAAAAACTGTTTTTT.

The genes are TRBV5-8 and TRBJ1-5; 8 bases map to TRBD1. Germline V CDR1 and CDR2: SGHTS, YDEGEE. The junction had 10 bases not matched to a gene; V was cut back by 4 bases and J by 1 base. The CDR3 is 17 amino acids. The CDR3 region has the DNA TGTGCCAGCAGCAACCACCCTGGACAGGGCAGCAATCAGCCCCAGCATTTT. Translated: CASSNHPGQGSNQPQHF.

The chain uses TRBV11-2 and TRBJ1-1; TRBD1 is a possible D gene (6 bases). This CDR3 is built from 14 residues. The germline V and J ends were trimmed by 2 bases and 6 bases, with 13 bases remaining between them. The germline V gene has CDR1 SGHAT and CDR2 FQNNGV. The CDR3 coding sequence is TGTGCCAGCAGCTTAATAAGGGGGTTCGCTGAAGCTTTCTTT. Protein product: CASSLIRGFAEAFF.

Of note for this clone: Other DNA sequences in this specimen translate into the identical CDR3. This sequence joins TRBV7-9 and TRBJ2-7, with 12 bases lining up with TRBD2. The V gene end was trimmed by 5 bases and the J gene end by 2 bases; junction bases not matched to a gene: 4. This CDR3 is 15 amino acids long. Germline assignment: CDR1 SEHNR and CDR2 FQNEAQ (reference sequence). The CDR3 sequence is CASSPRTSGAYEQYF. Here the CDR3 DNA reads TGTGCCAGCAGCCCAAGGACTAGCGGGGCCTACGAGCAGTACTTC.

This rearrangement joins TRBV11-2 to TRBJ2-7; D is ambiguous. The CDR3 loop spans 14 amino acids. Trimming pared 10 bases from V and 3 bases from J, leaving 19 bases between. The V gene's germline CDR1 is SGHAT and CDR2 FQNNGV. Here the CDR3 DNA reads TGTGCCACCAACCCTCTAGAATTGTACTACGAGCAGTACTTC. It translates to CATNPLELYYEQYF.

The chain links TRBV28 to TRBJ1-5, with 8 bases identical to TRBD1. There are 15 residues in the CDR3. Germline CDR1 MDHEN, CDR2 SYDVKM. V was clipped by 4 bases and J by 4 bases; unmatched bases: 6. This CDR3 is CASSSLTGGNQPQHF. The CDR3 DNA reads as TGTGCCAGCAGTTCCCTTACAGGGGGTAATCAGCCCCAGCATTTT.

The chain is built from TRBV19 and TRBJ2-7, with D possibly TRBD2 on 7 matching bases. V gave up 5 bases and J gave up 4 bases, with 15 bases separating them. The CDR3 length is 14 residues. From germline, CDR1 is LNHDA and CDR2 SQIVND (reference sequence). The CDR3 loop is CASSLGGLPYEQYF. The DNA for the CDR3 is TGTGCCAGTAGTCTCGGGGGGCTTCCATACGAGCAGTACTTC. Together with reference TRBV19 and TRBJ2-7, the CDR3 gives the full variable domain: DGGITQSPKYLFRKEGQNVTLSCEQNLNHDAMYWYRQDPGQGLRLIYYSQIVNDFQKGDIAEGYSVSREKKESFPLTVTSAQKNPTAFYLCASSLGGLPYEQYFGPGTRLTVT.

The chain carries TRBV5-4 and TRBJ1-1; D remains ambiguous. V shed 1 base and J shed 5 bases, with 6 bases lying between them. This CDR3 is 12 amino acids long. Germline V gene lookup returns CDR1 SGHNT and CDR2 YYREEE (reference sequence). CDR3 nucleotide sequence: TGTGCCAGCAGCTTGCAGTTTACTGAAGCTTTCTTT. This translates into CASSLQFTEAFF. The whole variable domain, filled in from reference TRBV5-4 and TRBJ1-1, reads ETGVTQSPTHLIKTRGQQVTLRCSSQSGHNTVSWYQQALGQGPQFIFQYYREEENGRGNFPPRFSGLQFPNYSSELNVNALELDDSALYLCASSLQFTEAFFGQGTRLTVV.

This clone appeared once. The chain combines TRBV19 with TRBJ1-5; the D is unclear. V was trimmed by 3 bases and J by 0 bases, leaving 9 bases between them. The CDR3 spans 15 residues. CDR1 LNHDA and CDR2 SQIVND come from the germline V gene (reference sequence). The CDR3 region is CASSILADSNQPQHF. CDR3 in DNA: TGTGCCAGTAGTATTCTGGCAGATAGCAATCAGCCCCAGCATTTT. The complete variable domain, with remaining parts taken from reference TRBV19 and TRBJ1-5, reads DGGITQSPKYLFRKEGQNVTLSCEQNLNHDAMYWYRQDPGQGLRLIYYSQIVNDFQKGDIAEGYSVSREKKESFPLTVTSAQKNPTAFYLCASSILADSNQPQHFGDGTRLSIL.

The rearrangement links TRBV10-1 to TRBJ2-1; 7 nucleotides match TRBD1. The J segment lost 4 bases and the V segment lost 4 bases, leaving 13 bases of the junction unmatched. Germline V gives CDR1 WNHNN, CDR2 SYGVQD (reference sequence). The CDR3 loop spans 17 amino acids. The CDR3 here is CASSGNPTGPGYNEQFF. DNA for the CDR3: TGCGCCAGCAGTGGGAATCCGACAGGGCCTGGGTACAATGAGCAGTTCTTC.

The rearrangement links TRBV6-6 to TRBJ2-2, with TRBD1 matching 7 bases. V shed 7 bases, J shed 4 bases, and the junction held 9 bases outside the gene matches. Per the germline V gene, CDR1 is MNHNY and CDR2 is SVGAGI (reference sequence). The CDR3 is 15 residues long. For the CDR3, the DNA is TGTGCCAGCAACGAAAAGGACAGGAGCACCGGGGAGCTGTTTTTT. It encodes CASNEKDRSTGELFF.

CDR3 in DNA: TGTGCCAGCAGCTCCCCGGGACTAGCGGCATACGAGCAGTACTTC. Protein: CASSSPGLAAYEQYF. V and J are TRBV7-9 and TRBJ2-7; 11 bases are a match to TRBD2. V lost 4 bases, J lost 4 bases, and 6 bases stayed unmatched. Germline V CDR1 and CDR2: SEHNR, FQNEAQ (reference sequence). The CDR3 covers 15 residues.

The rearrangement uses TRBV2 and TRBJ2-1; tentatively, D is TRBD2 (5 bases). The CDR3 loop spans 10 amino acids. CDR1 and CDR2 from the germline V gene are SNHLY and FYNNEI. The V gene lost 8 bases and the J gene lost 7 bases, with 6 bases spanning the gap. The CDR3 loop is CASRGNEQFF. In DNA, the CDR3 is TGTGCCAGCCGGGGAAATGAGCAGTTCTTC.

The chain links TRBV27 to TRBJ1-2, with 12 bases matching TRBD1. The V and J ends lost 5 bases and 7 bases, in that order; junction bases with no gene match: 8. Germline V CDR1 and CDR2: MNHEY, SMNVEV (reference sequence). This CDR3 has 15 amino acids. CDR3 nucleotide sequence: TGTGCCAGCAGTGAGGGACAGGGGGCGGCTAGTGGCTACACCTTC. Encoded protein: CASSEGQGAASGYTF.

The V gene is TRBV7-3, the J gene TRBJ2-7; D is uncertain. This CDR3 spans 13 amino acids. Germline V lookup: CDR1 SGHTA, CDR2 FQGTGA. The V and J ends lost 2 bases and 2 bases respectively, with 7 bases between them. The chain's CDR3 is CASSLDNTYEQYF. The CDR3 nucleotides read TGTGCCAGCAGCTTAGACAATACCTACGAGCAGTACTTC.

The chain couples TRBV27 to TRBJ2-1; 7 bases align to TRBD2. The CDR3 covers 13 residues. Trimming cost V 6 bases and J 5 bases; bases outside gene matches: 4. Germline-derived CDR1 and CDR2 are MNHEY and SMNVEV (reference sequence). The CDR3 region is CASRWGGNNEQFF. DNA of the CDR3: TGTGCCAGCAGGTGGGGGGGAAACAATGAGCAGTTCTTC.